This T cell receptor beta chain is from a study of CD8 T cells in ankylosing spondylitis. CDR3 length: 12 amino acids. Germline loops: CDR1 SQVTM, CDR2 ANQGSEA. V gave up 6 bases and J gave up 6 bases, with 11 bases separating them. TCRdb fed the 5' RACE reads into MiXCR, producing one record per CDR3 protein. The data hold around 480,000 distinct CDR3 sequences, with 15% to 20% observed a single time. This clonotype was counted between two and nine times. Its antigen is not known. Study observations and caveats: Within ankylosing spondylitis blood, a TCR beta motif made up of seven to nine highly homologous variants appeared to be characteristic. Some of the motif variants had earlier been found in reactive arthritis patients' fluid and blood.

The TCR sequence derives from a male donor with ankylosing spondylitis. This chain joins TRBV29-1 and TRBJ2-2; D possibly corresponds to TRBD2 (6 bases). The sample was blood, either unsorted or a sorted T cell fraction (not recorded which). In nucleotides, the CDR3 is TGCAGCGTAGAGGACTACTCCGGGGAGCTGTTTTTT. It encodes CSVEDYSGELFF.